The 3 T cell receptor beta chains below were found in one sample sequenced in a study of control samples from healthy donors and cancer patients. The data were produced by immunoSEQ multiplex PCR, yet TCRdb's version contains in-frame clones alone and is incomplete. The sample yields roughly 100,000 clones, about four fifths seen once. Source material: blood. The receptors were gathered from a woman between 45 and 60 years old in good health.

The J gene is TRBJ2-3, the V gene TRBV7-2, with D uncertain. The CDR3 runs 12 residues. Trimming took off 8 bases at V and 4 bases at J, with 10 bases between the two ends. Germline V gene lookup returns CDR1 SGHTA and CDR2 FQGNSA. The CDR3 sequence is CASSPGADTQYF. In nucleotides, the CDR3 is TGTGCCAGCTCGCCGGGCGCAGATACGCAGTATTTT. Combining the CDR3 with reference TRBV7-2 and TRBJ2-3 gives the whole variable domain GAGVSQSPSNKVTEKGKDVELRCDPISGHTALYWYRQSLGQGLEFLIYFQGNSAPDKSGLPSDRFSAERTGGSVSTLTIQRTQQEDSAVYLCASSPGADTQYFGPGTRLTVL.

This chain uses TRBV19 with TRBJ2-2, with 9 bases identical to TRBD1. This CDR3 contains 14 residues. Trimming removed 6 bases from V and 4 bases from J; junction bases left unmatched: 3. Germline V gene data show CDR1 as LNHDA and CDR2 as SQIVND (reference sequence). CDR3 nucleotides: TGTGCCAGTAGGCCGACAGGGGGCACCGGGGAGCTGTTTTTT. This gives the protein CASRPTGGTGELFF.

This clone occurred once. The CDR3 DNA reads TGTGCCAGCAGTTTCAAGGCCTACGAGCAGTACTTC. It yields the protein CASSFKAYEQYF. This chain uses TRBV12-3 or TRBV12-4 with TRBJ2-7, with D unresolved. The CDR3 runs to 12 residues. Trimming shortened V by 3 bases and J by 2 bases, and 5 bases separated the two germline ends.